One T cell receptor beta chain is described in this entry. Its antigen is still unknown. The data are from a study of T cell responses to AZD1222 COVID-19 vaccine. The study's findings and limits: A rise in Spike-specific TCR breadth and depth followed two AZD1222 doses. Among vaccine-associated CD4 TCRs, coverage spanned spike, with dominance at 160-218 and 743-854.

The CDR3 has 14 amino acids. Germline trimming cut 6 bases from V and 4 bases from J; bases unmatched to any gene: 3. Germline-derived CDR1 and CDR2 are MNHEY and SVGEGT. Profiling relied on immunoSEQ multiplex PCR, and the TCRdb table lists in-frame clones only, not all of them. In the table there are approximately 74,000 clones, about 82% of which are singletons. J is TRBJ2-6 and V is TRBV6-2 or TRBV6-3; 7 bases are a match to TRBD1. This TCR derives from an adult in good health. Source: peripheral blood, taken on day 0 of AZD1222 vaccination. CDR3 amino acids: CASSDRAGANVLTF. CDR3 nucleotides: TGTGCCAGCAGCGACAGGGCCGGGGCCAACGTCCTGACTTTC.